Listed here are 30 T cell receptor beta chains from one sample, sequenced in a study of T cell responses to AZD1222 COVID-19 vaccine. The table came from immunoSEQ multiplex PCR; TCRdb's copy has only in-frame clones and leaves some out. The profile shows approximately 70,000 clones, about 85% of them singletons. Specimen: peripheral blood, collected on day 0 of AZD1222 vaccination. Receptor source: an adult in good health.

This clone was seen many times. This rearrangement joins TRBV7-9 to TRBJ2-7; no clear D gene. CDR1 SEHNR and CDR2 FQNEAQ come from the germline V gene (reference sequence). The CDR3 length is 15 residues. Trimming left V 1 base short and J 0 bases short, with 10 bases between. CDR3 sequence reads: CASSLVDGFSYEQYF. Written as DNA, the CDR3 is TGTGCCAGCAGCTTAGTCGACGGGTTCTCCTACGAGCAGTACTTC. Filled out from reference TRBV7-9 and TRBJ2-7, the complete variable domain reads DTGVSQNPRHKITKRGQNVTFRCDPISEHNRLYWYRQTLGQGPEFLTYFQNEAQLEKSRLLSDRFSAERPKGSFSTLEIQRTEQGDSAMYLCASSLVDGFSYEQYFGPGTRLTVT.

This chain uses TRBV27 with TRBJ2-1; D is undetermined. The CDR3 extends over 14 amino acids. CDR1 MNHEY and CDR2 SMNVEV come from the germline V gene (reference sequence). With 3 bases removed from V and 5 bases from J, the gap between germline ends came to 11 bases. Here the CDR3 reads CASSFETPDNEQFF. The CDR3 nucleotides are TGTGCCAGCAGTTTCGAGACTCCGGACAATGAGCAGTTCTTC.

The rearrangement uses TRBV7-9 and TRBJ1-1; D not certain. V shed 5 bases and J shed 2 bases, with 24 bases lying between them. The CDR3 length is 18 residues. The germline CDR1 and CDR2 sequences are SEHNR and FQNEAQ (reference sequence). The CDR3 DNA sequence: TGTGCCAGCAGCCCTCGCCCCACAGAGATCGGCCTAAACACTGAAGCTTTCTTT. Encoded protein: CASSPRPTEIGLNTEAFF.

The chain uses TRBV6-5 and TRBJ1-2, with D tentatively TRBD1 (6 bases). The CDR3 has 15 amino acids. CDR1 MNHEY and CDR2 SVGAGI come from the germline V gene. V was clipped by 8 bases and J by 0 bases, with 16 bases between them. The CDR3 nucleotides are TGTGCCAGCGGTCGGGACACCACATCTAACTATGGCTACACCTTC. Residues: CASGRDTTSNYGYTF.

This clone was recorded only once. This sequence joins TRBV9 and TRBJ1-1, with TRBD1 matching over 7 bases. With 7 bases clipped from V and 10 bases from J, the junction kept 7 bases outside the gene matches. The CDR3 is 11 residues long. Germline CDR1 and CDR2: SGDLS and YYNGEE. The CDR3 sequence: CASGDRGGAFF. DNA of the CDR3: TGTGCCAGCGGGGACAGAGGGGGAGCTTTCTTT.

The CDR3 loop reads CASSLGLWVEAFF. Here the CDR3 DNA reads TGTGCCAGCAGCTTAGGGTTGTGGGTCGAAGCTTTCTTT. The gene calls are TRBV11-3 and TRBJ1-1; D remains unclear. Trimming cost V 1 base and J 8 bases, with 11 bases left between them. This CDR3 region has 13 residues. CDR1 and CDR2 from the germline V gene are SGHNT and YENEEA.

This rearrangement joins TRBV3-1 (or the pseudogene TRBV3-2) to TRBJ2-1; 13 nucleotides line up with TRBD2. Germline CDR1 and CDR2: LGHDT and YNNKEL (reference sequence). The J segment lost 7 bases and the V segment lost 5 bases, leaving 8 bases of the junction unmatched. The CDR3 has 16 amino acids. The CDR3 is CASSFTSGGAGNEQFF. The CDR3 DNA reads as TGTGCCAGCAGCTTCACTAGCGGGGGGGCCGGTAATGAGCAGTTCTTC.

This clone was seen just once. J is TRBJ1-1 and V is TRBV5-6, with a tentative D call TRBD1 (5 bases). Trimming pared 2 bases from V and 5 bases from J, leaving 13 bases between. Looked up from germline, CDR1 is SGHDT and CDR2 is YYEEEE. The CDR3 loop spans 14 amino acids. The chain's CDR3 is CASSLGRGKTEAFF. For the CDR3, the DNA is TGTGCCAGCAGCTTAGGTAGGGGAAAAACTGAAGCTTTCTTT. Drawing the rest from reference TRBV5-6 and TRBJ1-1, the complete variable domain is DAGVTQSPTHLIKTRGQQVTLRCSPKSGHDTVSWYQQALGQGPQFIFQYYEEEERQRGNFPDRFSGHQFPNYSSELNVNALLLGDSALYLCASSLGRGKTEAFFGQGTRLTVV.

The chain couples TRBV4-1 to TRBJ1-2; D is unclear. Germline V gives CDR1 MGHRA, CDR2 YSYEKL. With 0 bases removed from V and 6 bases from J, the gap between germline ends came to 14 bases. The CDR3 is 15 amino acids. CDR3 protein: CASSQDFGVGHGYTF. The CDR3 region has the DNA TGCGCCAGCAGCCAAGATTTTGGCGTGGGTCATGGCTACACCTTC.

About this clone: The sample carries other DNA sequences with the same CDR3. The J gene is TRBJ1-2, the V gene TRBV6-5; D is unclear. The germline gives CDR1 MNHEY, CDR2 SVGAGI. V dropped 0 bases and J dropped 8 bases, with 16 bases sitting between them. CDR3 size: 15 residues. The CDR3 spells CASSYSIEGPGGYTF. CDR3 nucleotide sequence: TGTGCCAGCAGTTACTCGATCGAGGGTCCAGGCGGCTACACCTTC.

The chain recombines TRBV11-3 with TRBJ2-4, with D possibly called TRBD1 or TRBD2 (5 bases each). The length of the CDR3 is 12 residues. Germline values: CDR1 SGHNT, CDR2 YENEEA. V dropped 5 bases and J dropped 12 bases, with 14 bases sitting between them. The CDR3 region has the DNA TGTGCCAGCAGCCGCCCGGGACGGAATCAGTACTTC. This encodes CASSRPGRNQYF.

This chain links TRBV2 with TRBJ2-7, with unresolved D. Trimming took 4 bases from V and 1 from J, leaving 20 bases between them. The CDR3 totals 17 residues. From germline, CDR1 is SNHLY and CDR2 FYNNEI. The CDR3 coding sequence is TGTGCCAGCAGTGTTTCCGGATTGATAGCTGGGTCCTACGAGCAGTACTTC. This sequence encodes CASSVSGLIAGSYEQYF.

V is TRBV27 and J is TRBJ2-5, with D unresolved. Trimming stripped 3 bases from V and 5 bases from J, with 4 bases between. The CDR3 loop spans 11 amino acids. Germline CDR1 MNHEY, CDR2 SMNVEV (reference sequence). The CDR3 coding sequence is TGTGCCAGCAGTTTTAGGGAGACCCAGTACTTC. As protein: CASSFRETQYF.

The genes are TRBV18 and TRBJ2-6; 7 bases align to TRBD2. Trimming removed 2 bases from V and 4 bases from J; junction bases left unmatched: 2. From germline, CDR1 is KGHSH and CDR2 LQKENI. This CDR3 region has 15 residues. CDR3 coding DNA: TGTGCCAGCTCACCAAGCGGGACGGGGGCCAACGTCCTGACTTTC. It specifies CASSPSGTGANVLTF.

The V gene is TRBV2, the J gene TRBJ1-1; 8 bases are shared with TRBD1. Germline-derived CDR1 and CDR2 are SNHLY and FYNNEI. V was pared by 5 bases and J by 4 bases, with 9 bases of the junction left unmatched. CDR3 length: 15 amino acids. In nucleotides, the CDR3 is TGTGCCAGCAGTCTACGCACAGGGGGGGCCACTGAAGCTTTCTTT. Translation: CASSLRTGGATEAFF.

V and J are TRBV18 and TRBJ1-2; TRBD1 matches at 7 bases. CDR3 length equals 14 residues. Germline CDR1 is KGHSH and CDR2 is LQKENI. Trimming removed 3 bases from V and 0 bases from J; junction bases left unmatched: 1. CDR3 in amino acids: CASSPDRTNYGYTF. CDR3 sequence (DNA): TGTGCCAGCTCACCGGACAGGACTAACTATGGCTACACCTTC.

The chain recombines TRBV6-1 with TRBJ2-7; 8 bases fit TRBD2. CDR1 is MNHNS, CDR2 SASEGT, per germline. Trimming cost V 1 base and J 4 bases; bases outside gene matches: 6. The CDR3 totals 15 residues. The CDR3 nucleotides read TGTGCCAGCAGTGAAGTTAGCGGGATTAGTTACGAGCAGTACTTC. Translating gives CASSEVSGISYEQYF.

J is TRBJ2-5 and V is TRBV25-1; perhaps TRBD2 as D (6 bases). CDR3 length: 16 amino acids. V lost 5 bases and J 1 base, leaving 17 bases between the germline ends. CDR1 MGHDK and CDR2 SYGVNS come from the germline V gene. The CDR3 DNA sequence: TGTGCCAGCAGTACACCCGGGACTCCGAGCCAAGAGACCCAGTACTTC. Its translation: CASSTPGTPSQETQYF.

V usage is TRBV29-1 and J usage is TRBJ1-1; no clear D gene. The length of the CDR3 is 18 residues. Germline V CDR1 and CDR2: SQVTM, ANQGSEA. Deletions cut 0 bases from V and 1 base from J, with 21 bases between. CDR3 sequence reads: CSVEDLVHDGEGNTEAFF. The CDR3 DNA reads as TGCAGCGTTGAAGATTTGGTACACGATGGAGAGGGGAACACTGAAGCTTTCTTT.

V and J are TRBV7-9 and TRBJ2-7, with D uncertain. The CDR3 extends over 14 amino acids. V was cut by 1 base and J by 5 bases, with 12 bases left in between. Germline CDR1 reads SEHNR; CDR2 reads FQNEAQ (reference sequence). CDR3 in amino acids: CASSLDLRRHEQYF. CDR3 nucleotides: TGTGCCAGCAGCTTAGACCTTAGAAGACACGAGCAGTACTTC.

A note on this clone: The CDR3 does not close with the conserved phenylalanine or tryptophan, likely indicating a read error. This rearrangement joins TRBV12-3 or TRBV12-4 to TRBJ1-2; tentatively, D is TRBD1 (5 bases). Trimming took 5 bases from V and 5 from J, leaving 9 bases between them. The CDR3 spans 12 residues. The CDR3 sequence: CASSRDRYGYTL. In DNA form, the CDR3 reads TGTGCCAGCAGTCGCGACAGATATGGCTACACCCTC.

The chain joins TRBV10-3 to TRBJ1-4, with 7 bases matching TRBD1. Germline V CDR1 and CDR2: ENHRY, SYGVKD. V trimming: 5 bases; J trimming: 5 bases; junction bases outside the gene matches: 2. The CDR3 has 13 amino acids. The CDR3 sequence is CAISSGGNEKLFF. CDR3 sequence (DNA): TGTGCCATCAGTTCAGGGGGGAATGAAAAACTGTTTTTT.

The chain combines TRBV12-3 or TRBV12-4 with TRBJ1-1, with a weak D call TRBD1 (5 bases). This CDR3 has 13 residues. Trimming removed 3 bases at V and 4 bases at J, with 9 bases between. The CDR3 loop is CASSLGGFTEAFF. DNA for the CDR3: TGTGCCAGCAGTTTGGGGGGGTTCACTGAAGCTTTCTTT.

The chain uses TRBV6-1 and TRBJ1-1; D not resolved. The CDR3 has 14 residues. V was clipped by 3 bases and J by 4 bases, with 12 bases between them. Germline CDR1 and CDR2: MNHNS and SASEGT. The chain's CDR3 is CASSDRWGGTEAFF. CDR3 nucleotides: TGTGCCAGCAGTGACAGATGGGGAGGCACTGAAGCTTTCTTT.

This chain links TRBV18 with TRBJ2-1; 10 bases match TRBD1. V was clipped by 2 bases and J by 5 bases; unmatched bases: 6. Germline values: CDR1 KGHSH, CDR2 LQKENI. The CDR3 spans 16 residues. CDR3 sequence: CASSPLGTGVNNEQFF. The CDR3 DNA reads as TGTGCCAGCTCACCATTAGGGACAGGGGTTAACAATGAGCAGTTCTTC.

This clone was counted once. This chain joins TRBV6-5 and TRBJ2-2; D not resolved. The CDR3 has 12 residues. Germline V gene sequence: CDR1 MNHEY, CDR2 SVGAGI. Trimming took off 2 bases at V and 7 bases at J, with 5 bases between the two ends. The CDR3: CASSYRSGELFF. The CDR3 DNA sequence: TGTGCCAGCAGTTACAGGAGCGGGGAGCTGTTTTTT.

The V and J genes are TRBV19 and TRBJ2-7; D perhaps matches TRBD1 (6 bases). Germline CDR1 is LNHDA and CDR2 is SQIVND (reference sequence). V lost 8 bases to trimming and J lost 2 bases, with 19 bases between them. The CDR3 is 15 amino acids. The CDR3 DNA reads as TGTGCCAGTGGCGGCGAGGGGGAGACAACCTACGAGCAGTACTTC. Translation gives CASGGEGETTYEQYF.

The chain links TRBV7-3 to TRBJ1-2; D remains unclear. Trimming pared 5 bases from V and 5 bases from J, leaving 12 bases between. Per the germline V gene, CDR1 is SGHTA and CDR2 is FQGTGA. The CDR3 contains 13 residues. The CDR3 DNA reads TGTGCCAGCAGCCCCGAATTAGGGTATGGCTACACCTTC. It encodes CASSPELGYGYTF.

The chain has TRBV30 and TRBJ1-5; TRBD1 is a possible D gene (5 bases). CDR3 length: 13 residues. Germline V gene data show CDR1 as GTSNPN and CDR2 as SVGIG (reference sequence). V lost 5 bases and J 7 bases, leaving 15 bases between the germline ends. The CDR3 region has the DNA TGTGCCTGGTCTCCGACAGATAAACAGCCCCAGCATTTT. Residues: CAWSPTDKQPQHF.

The CDR3 protein is CASSFDTNYGYTF. The CDR3 bases are TGTGCCAGCAGCTTTGACACTAACTATGGCTACACCTTC. The V and J genes are TRBV7-2 and TRBJ1-2; D not certain. Trimming pared 3 bases from V and 0 bases from J, leaving 5 bases between. This CDR3 contains 13 residues. Germline CDR1 and CDR2: SGHTA and FQGNSA.